This is a list of T cell receptor beta chains from one sample in a study of blood T cell repertoires in COVID-19. Assay used: immunoSEQ multiplex PCR; TCRdb lists only in-frame clones, some missing. The data show roughly 20,000 clones, approximately 90% seen once. The sequenced sample was peripheral blood. These receptors originate from a human donor in a cohort sampled during active COVID-19. Both conserved end residues are part of each CDR3. D genes are given only for firm matches. A clone size is listed for some rows: how often the clone was seen (once, few, many), or a class if it is expanded.

abundance: .
d_gene: TRBD1
j_gene: TRBJ2-1
v_gene: TRBV2
CDR3nt: TGTGCCAGTAAAGCAGGGACAGGGTACTACAATGAGCAGTTCTTC
CDR3aa: CASKAGTGYYNEQFF

abundance: .
d_gene: TRBD2
j_gene: TRBJ2-5
v_gene: TRBV7-6
CDR3nt: TGTGCCAGCAGCAAAAGTAGCGGGAGTGGCTTAGAGACCCAGTACTTC
CDR3aa: CASSKSSGSGLETQYF

abundance: once
d_gene: TRBD1
j_gene: TRBJ1-5
v_gene: TRBV18
CDR3nt: TGTGCCAGCTCACTCCCGGGGACAGGCGCTGTTAATCAGCCCCAGCATTTT
CDR3aa: CASSLPGTGAVNQPQHF

abundance: .
d_gene: .
j_gene: TRBJ2-7
v_gene: TRBV7-2
CDR3nt: TGTGCCAGCAGCTTAGTGTCGGCAGGGGGGTACGAGCAGTACTTC
CDR3aa: CASSLVSAGGYEQYF

abundance: large
d_gene: TRBD1
j_gene: TRBJ2-1
v_gene: TRBV28
CDR3nt: TGTGCCAGCAGTTTATTCGTTGGGACAGGGGGCGATGAGCAGTTCTTC
CDR3aa: CASSLFVGTGGDEQFF

abundance: .
d_gene: TRBD1
j_gene: TRBJ1-2
v_gene: TRBV4-2
CDR3nt: TGTGCCAGCAGCCAACGCCGGGACAGCCCCGCTTATGGCTACACCTTC
CDR3aa: CASSQRRDSPAYGYTF

abundance: once
d_gene: TRBD2
j_gene: TRBJ2-5
v_gene: TRBV30
CDR3nt: TGTGCCTGGAGTCGCCAGCGGGGGAGTCAAGAGACCCAGTACTTC
CDR3aa: CAWSRQRGSQETQYF

abundance: .
d_gene: TRBD2
j_gene: TRBJ2-5
v_gene: TRBV7-2
CDR3nt: TGTGCCAGCAGCTCCTCTAGCGGGGGGGCCTCCGAGACCCAGTACTTC
CDR3aa: CASSSSSGGASETQYF

abundance: .
d_gene: .
j_gene: TRBJ1-5
v_gene: TRBV4-2
CDR3nt: TGTGCCAGCAGCCAAGCAGACGGCCAAGGGGATCAGCCCCAGCATTTT
CDR3aa: CASSQADGQGDQPQHF

abundance: once
d_gene: TRBD1
j_gene: TRBJ2-7
v_gene: TRBV2
CDR3nt: TGTGCCAGCAGTGACTCAGGGGGTAGAGTAGACGAGCAGTACTTC
CDR3aa: CASSDSGGRVDEQYF

abundance: .
d_gene: TRBD1
j_gene: TRBJ1-2
v_gene: TRBV27
CDR3nt: TGTGCCAGCAGCTATATACAGGGGGCATTGAACTATGGCTACACCTTC
CDR3aa: CASSYIQGALNYGYTF

abundance: .
d_gene: .
j_gene: TRBJ2-1
v_gene: TRBV15
CDR3nt: TGTGCCACCAGCAGAGTCCGATATAGTGAGCAGTTCTTC
CDR3aa: CATSRVRYSEQFF

abundance: .
d_gene: TRBD2
j_gene: TRBJ2-2
v_gene: TRBV5-1
CDR3nt: TGCGCCAGCAGCTTGTCGGGGGGGAACACCGGGGAGCTGTTTTTT
CDR3aa: CASSLSGGNTGELFF

abundance: .
d_gene: TRBD1
j_gene: TRBJ1-1
v_gene: TRBV18
CDR3nt: TGTGCCAGCTCTCACGACAGGGGGCGCCGGGGAAACACTGAAGCTTTCTTT
CDR3aa: CASSHDRGRRGNTEAFF

abundance: .
d_gene: .
j_gene: TRBJ2-3
v_gene: TRBV4-3
CDR3nt: TGCGCCAGCAGCCAAGATTTGGGAGTTATGATAGATACGCAGTATTTT
CDR3aa: CASSQDLGVMIDTQYF

abundance: .
d_gene: TRBD2
j_gene: TRBJ2-4
v_gene: TRBV4-1
CDR3nt: TGCGCCAGCAGCCAAGAAGATTCGAGGACTAGCGGCAATAAAAACATTCAGTACTTC
CDR3aa: CASSQEDSRTSGNKNIQYF

abundance: .
d_gene: .
j_gene: TRBJ2-3
v_gene: TRBV6-6
CDR3nt: TGTGCCAGCACCACGTCCGGAGATACGCAGTATTTT
CDR3aa: CASTTSGDTQYF

abundance: .
d_gene: .
j_gene: TRBJ2-5
v_gene: TRBV5-8
CDR3nt: TGTGCCAGCAAGCTGAGCCAAGAGACCCAGTACTTC
CDR3aa: CASKLSQETQYF

abundance: .
d_gene: .
j_gene: TRBJ1-6
v_gene: TRBV5-1
CDR3nt: TGCGCCAGCAGCTCCAGAAGGGACATGAGCTCCTATAATTCACCCCTCCACTTT
CDR3aa: CASSSRRDMSSYNSPLHF

abundance: once
d_gene: .
j_gene: TRBJ1-1
v_gene: TRBV6-5
CDR3nt: TGTGCCAGCACTGCTTCCCAGGGGCTCTCTGAAGCTTTCTTT
CDR3aa: CASTASQGLSEAFF

abundance: .
d_gene: .
j_gene: TRBJ2-2
v_gene: TRBV24-1
CDR3nt: TGTGCCACCAGTGATTTGCAGGCTGGGTGGACCGGGGAGCTGTTTTTT
CDR3aa: CATSDLQAGWTGELFF

abundance: .
d_gene: TRBD1
j_gene: TRBJ1-4
v_gene: TRBV6-5
CDR3nt: TGTGCCAGCAGTTACTCTCAGGGGGCGGGAGAAAAACTGTTTTTT
CDR3aa: CASSYSQGAGEKLFF

abundance: .
d_gene: TRBD1
j_gene: TRBJ2-1
v_gene: TRBV19
CDR3nt: TGTGCCAGTAGTTCACAGGGGAGATCGGGTTTTAACAATGAGCAGTTCTTC
CDR3aa: CASSSQGRSGFNNEQFF

abundance: .
d_gene: .
j_gene: TRBJ1-2
v_gene: TRBV7-6
CDR3nt: TGTGCCAGCAGCTTAGTGGGGGGCTATGGCTACACCTTC
CDR3aa: CASSLVGGYGYTF

abundance: .
d_gene: .
j_gene: TRBJ1-2
v_gene: TRBV5-6
CDR3nt: TGTGCCAGCAGCTTCGGGGGTAACTATGGCTACACCTTC
CDR3aa: CASSFGGNYGYTF

abundance: .
d_gene: TRBD2
j_gene: TRBJ2-1
v_gene: TRBV10-3
CDR3nt: TGTGCCATCAGGGGGACTAGCGGACTGTCAGAGCAGTTCTTC
CDR3aa: CAIRGTSGLSEQFF

abundance: once
d_gene: .
j_gene: TRBJ2-7
v_gene: TRBV4-3
CDR3nt: TGCGCCAGCAGCCAAGCCAGGGGGGACCCCTACGAGCAGTACTTC
CDR3aa: CASSQARGDPYEQYF

abundance: .
d_gene: .
j_gene: TRBJ1-4
v_gene: TRBV19
CDR3nt: TGTGCCAGTAGTATAGCCGGGGAAGCGGAAAAACTGTTTTTT
CDR3aa: CASSIAGEAEKLFF

abundance: .
d_gene: TRBD1
j_gene: TRBJ1-1
v_gene: TRBV7-9
CDR3nt: TGTGCCAGCAGCCAGACAGGGCTGGTCACTGAAGCTTTCTTT
CDR3aa: CASSQTGLVTEAFF

abundance: .
d_gene: TRBD1
j_gene: TRBJ1-6
v_gene: TRBV6-5
CDR3nt: TGTGCCAGCAGTTCGTACAGGGGCTCCTATAATTCACCCCTCCACTTT
CDR3aa: CASSSYRGSYNSPLHF

abundance: .
d_gene: .
j_gene: TRBJ1-4
v_gene: TRBV6-1
CDR3nt: TGTGCCAGCAGTGAAAGCGGGGGTATTGAAAAACTGTTTTTT
CDR3aa: CASSESGGIEKLFF

abundance: .
d_gene: TRBD1
j_gene: TRBJ2-5
v_gene: TRBV6-6
CDR3nt: TGTGCCAGCAGTTACGGGACAGTCCAAGAGACCCAGTACTTC
CDR3aa: CASSYGTVQETQYF

abundance: .
d_gene: TRBD1
j_gene: TRBJ1-2
v_gene: TRBV6-5
CDR3nt: TGTGCCAGCAGTAAGGACAGGGCTCCCTATGGCTACACCTTC
CDR3aa: CASSKDRAPYGYTF

abundance: .
d_gene: .
j_gene: TRBJ2-2
v_gene: TRBV3-1/TRBV3-2
CDR3nt: TGTGCCAGCAGCCAAGATGACGGGACCGGGGAGCTGTTTTTT
CDR3aa: CASSQDDGTGELFF

abundance: .
d_gene: TRBD1
j_gene: TRBJ1-3
v_gene: TRBV3-1/TRBV3-2
CDR3nt: TGTGCCAGCACCCAACAGGGGGCAGCCGGAAACACCATATATTTT
CDR3aa: CASTQQGAAGNTIYF

abundance: .
d_gene: TRBD1
j_gene: TRBJ2-1
v_gene: TRBV6-2/TRBV6-3
CDR3nt: TGTGCCAGCAGTCAACAGGGGCGCGAGCAGTTCTTC
CDR3aa: CASSQQGREQFF

abundance: .
d_gene: TRBD1
j_gene: TRBJ2-3
v_gene: TRBV5-1
CDR3nt: TGCGCCAGCAGCCAAGGGACAGTTAGCACAGATACGCAGTATTTT
CDR3aa: CASSQGTVSTDTQYF

abundance: .
d_gene: .
j_gene: TRBJ2-5
v_gene: TRBV27
CDR3nt: TGTGCCAGCAGTTCTACAGGGGAGACCCAGTACTTC
CDR3aa: CASSSTGETQYF

abundance: .
d_gene: TRBD2
j_gene: TRBJ2-3
v_gene: TRBV6-1
CDR3nt: TGTGCCAGCAGCGAAGGACTAGCGGTCGCATTAGATACGCAGTATTTT
CDR3aa: CASSEGLAVALDTQYF

abundance: .
d_gene: .
j_gene: TRBJ2-1
v_gene: TRBV6-5
CDR3nt: TGTGCCATCACAGGGATAGCCTACAATGAGCAGTTCTTC
CDR3aa: CAITGIAYNEQFF

abundance: .
d_gene: .
j_gene: TRBJ1-5
v_gene: TRBV28
CDR3nt: TGTGCCAGCAGAAACCGACAGGAGGGCAATCAGCCCCAGCATTTT
CDR3aa: CASRNRQEGNQPQHF

abundance: few
d_gene: .
j_gene: TRBJ1-5
v_gene: TRBV28
CDR3nt: TGTGCCAGCGGGACAAACTTTCCCCAGGGTCAGCCCCAGCATTTT
CDR3aa: CASGTNFPQGQPQHF

abundance: once
d_gene: .
j_gene: TRBJ2-3
v_gene: TRBV6-2/TRBV6-3
CDR3nt: TGTGCCAGCAGTTACGAGCGAGATACGCAGTATTTT
CDR3aa: CASSYERDTQYF

abundance: once
d_gene: TRBD2
j_gene: TRBJ2-6
v_gene: TRBV4-2
CDR3nt: TGTGCCAGCAGCCAAGATAGACTAGCGGGAGGGCCGAGTGGGGCCAACGTCCTGACTTTC
CDR3aa: CASSQDRLAGGPSGANVLTF

abundance: .
d_gene: TRBD2
j_gene: TRBJ2-5
v_gene: TRBV24-1
CDR3nt: TGTGCCACCAGTGATTCTAGCGGAAGGGGGACCCAGTACTTC
CDR3aa: CATSDSSGRGTQYF

abundance: .
d_gene: .
j_gene: TRBJ2-3
v_gene: TRBV6-5
CDR3nt: TGTGCCAGCAGTTACCGTGAGGTGGTTAGCACAGATACGCAGTATTTT
CDR3aa: CASSYREVVSTDTQYF

abundance: once
d_gene: TRBD1
j_gene: TRBJ1-1
v_gene: TRBV4-2
CDR3nt: TGTGCCAGCAGCCCATGGACAGGGGGCGCGGTGAACACTGAAGCTTTCTTT
CDR3aa: CASSPWTGGAVNTEAFF

abundance: .
d_gene: .
j_gene: TRBJ1-1
v_gene: TRBV6-6
CDR3nt: TGTGCCAGCAGTTACTTATGGGGGCTAGGCACTGAAGCTTTCTTT
CDR3aa: CASSYLWGLGTEAFF

abundance: .
d_gene: .
j_gene: TRBJ2-7
v_gene: TRBV6-5
CDR3nt: TGTGCCAGCGGCCTCTCGCAGGTCTACGAGCAGTACTTC
CDR3aa: CASGLSQVYEQYF

abundance: .
d_gene: TRBD2
j_gene: TRBJ2-5
v_gene: TRBV7-6
CDR3nt: TGTGCCAGCAGCCCGGGGACTAGCGGTCGAGAGACCCAGTACTTC
CDR3aa: CASSPGTSGRETQYF

abundance: .
d_gene: .
j_gene: TRBJ1-3
v_gene: TRBV7-8
CDR3nt: TGTGCCAGCAGCTTAGAGGACAGCCGATTTGGAAACACCATATATTTT
CDR3aa: CASSLEDSRFGNTIYF

abundance: .
d_gene: .
j_gene: TRBJ1-1
v_gene: TRBV19
CDR3nt: TGTGCCAGTAGTCAGGTCATGAACACTGAAGCTTTCTTT
CDR3aa: CASSQVMNTEAFF

abundance: once
d_gene: .
j_gene: TRBJ2-4
v_gene: TRBV5-8
CDR3nt: TGTGCCAGCAGCATTGGTCCTACGGGGGGCGCGAACATTCAGTACTTC
CDR3aa: CASSIGPTGGANIQYF

abundance: .
d_gene: TRBD1
j_gene: TRBJ2-6
v_gene: TRBV19
CDR3nt: TGTGCCAGTAGTATAGCGGGACAGGGGACCGGGGCCAACGTCCTGACTTTC
CDR3aa: CASSIAGQGTGANVLTF